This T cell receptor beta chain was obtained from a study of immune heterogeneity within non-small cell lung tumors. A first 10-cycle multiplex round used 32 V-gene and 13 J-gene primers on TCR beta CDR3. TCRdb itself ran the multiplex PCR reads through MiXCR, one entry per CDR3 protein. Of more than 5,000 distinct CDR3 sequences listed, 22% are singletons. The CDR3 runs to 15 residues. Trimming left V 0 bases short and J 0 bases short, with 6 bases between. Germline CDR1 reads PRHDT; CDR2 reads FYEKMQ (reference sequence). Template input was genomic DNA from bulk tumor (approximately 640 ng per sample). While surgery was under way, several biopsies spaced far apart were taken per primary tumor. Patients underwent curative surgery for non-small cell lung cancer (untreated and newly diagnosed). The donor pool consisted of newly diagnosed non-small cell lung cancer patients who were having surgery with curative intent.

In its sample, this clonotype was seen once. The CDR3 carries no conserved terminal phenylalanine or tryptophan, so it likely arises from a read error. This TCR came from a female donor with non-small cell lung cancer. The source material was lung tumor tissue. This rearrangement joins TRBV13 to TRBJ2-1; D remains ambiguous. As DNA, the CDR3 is TGTGCCAGCAGCTTAGGACGACTCTCCTACAATGAGCAGTTCCTC. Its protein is CASSLGRLSYNEQFL.